This T cell receptor (beta chain) was retrieved from a study of T cells in localized non-small cell lung cancer. General observations from the study: Within adjacent lung there appeared a median around 55 of the top 100 tumor clones. Exceeding tumor, uninvolved adjacent lung had the highest T cell clonality. Higher adjacent-lung clonality was associated with shorter survival. Sequencing was limited to one tumor region, leaving the possibility of heterogeneity open.

The CDR3 consists of 15 residues. Looked up from germline, CDR1 is LNHDA and CDR2 is SQIVND (reference sequence). The germline V and J ends were trimmed by 5 bases and 0 bases, with 11 bases remaining between them. Produced via immunoSEQ multiplex PCR; TCRdb's table is partial and in-frame only. This sample has around 50,000 clones, with 86% found just once. Notes on this clone: Its antigen remains unidentified.

The chain couples TRBV19 to TRBJ1-5; a possible D gene is TRBD1 (6 bases). The sequencing used PBMCs, collected before any cancer treatment. The clonotype originates from a man aged 40 to 75 with stage II lung adenocarcinoma. CDR3 sequence: CASSVRGASNQPQHF. CDR3 nucleotide sequence: TGTGCCAGTAGTGTTCGGGGGGCTAGCAATCAGCCCCAGCATTTT.